This TCR beta chain was sequenced in a study of shared clonotypes between healthy human individuals. Per sorted-subset replicate PCR, input was approximately 0.2 ug DNA, representing tens of thousands of T cell genomes. Profiling relied on immunoSEQ multiplex PCR, and the TCRdb table lists in-frame clones only, not all of them. The sample lists about 600,000 clones, roughly 98% occurring once. Germline assignment: CDR1 MGHRA and CDR2 YSYEKL. This CDR3 has 15 residues. The V gene lost 1 base and the J gene lost 8 bases, with 14 bases spanning the gap. A remark on this clone: What it binds is not known.

Terminally differentiated effector memory CD45RA+ cells were excluded by CCR7 positive selection of CD45RO-negative cells. The study, taken as a whole, reports: Tissue TCR repertoires likely differ from these blood-only repertoires. Non-shared clonotypes showed lower generation probabilities than clonotypes common to all four donors.

V usage is TRBV4-1 and J usage is TRBJ1-4; possible D gene TRBD1, 5 bases. The receptor was derived from a man aged 25 to 45 in good health. Sample: naive CD8+ T cells sorted from blood. For the CDR3, the DNA is TGCGCCAGCAGCCAAGTGGGACCGGGGGGGGAAAAACTGTTTTTT. It codes for CASSQVGPGGEKLFF.